The 24 T cell receptor beta chains listed next were all sequenced from one sample in a study of blood T cell repertoires in COVID-19. The assay was immunoSEQ multiplex PCR, and TCRdb's table has in-frame clones only and misses some. The data show about 120,000 clones, over 75% seen once. Sequencing was performed on peripheral blood. The receptors come from a man in his sixties with acute or convalescent COVID-19.

This chain links TRBV19 with TRBJ2-5, with 7 positions matching TRBD2. This CDR3 is built from 12 residues. With 5 bases clipped from V and 7 bases from J, the junction kept 4 bases outside the gene matches. Germline V gives CDR1 LNHDA, CDR2 SQIVND (reference sequence). DNA for the CDR3: TGTGCCAGTAGTTCGTGGGAGGGGACCCAGTACTTC. Protein: CASSSWEGTQYF.

The CDR3 DNA sequence: TGCGCCAGCAGCCCCTCGGGACAGGGAAACACTGAAGCTTTCTTT. Encoded protein: CASSPSGQGNTEAFF. The rearrangement links TRBV5-1 to TRBJ1-1; TRBD1 agrees at 9 bases. Germline loops: CDR1 SGHRS, CDR2 YFSETQ. This CDR3 contains 15 residues. J was trimmed by 2 bases and V by 4 bases; bases with no gene match: 6.

The rearrangement links TRBV5-6 to TRBJ1-3; no clear D. CDR3 size: 14 residues. The V end was cut by 2 bases, the J end by 4 bases, with 10 bases between. Germline CDR1 reads SGHDT; CDR2 reads YYEEEE. CDR3 sequence (DNA): TGTGCCAGCAGCTTTCCAGACTCGGGAAACACCATATATTTT. Its protein product is CASSFPDSGNTIYF.

V is TRBV4-1 and J is TRBJ2-7, with TRBD2 matching over 8 bases. The V gene's germline CDR1 is MGHRA and CDR2 YSYEKL. The CDR3 runs 16 residues. Trimming at V came to 4 bases and at J to 5 bases, leaving 13 bases not matched to a gene. The DNA for the CDR3 is TGCGCCAGCAGCCTGACGCCGGGACTAGTCGGTGACGAGCAGTACTTC. Its protein product is CASSLTPGLVGDEQYF.

The V and J genes are TRBV7-9 and TRBJ1-4, with 7 bases identical to TRBD1. V was pared by 5 bases and J by 8 bases, with 8 bases of the junction left unmatched. This CDR3 has 14 residues. Germline V gives CDR1 SEHNR, CDR2 FQNEAQ (reference sequence). DNA for the CDR3: TGTGCCAGCAGCCTTACCGGGACAGAAGAAAAACTGTTTTTT. Amino acid sequence: CASSLTGTEEKLFF.

The CDR3 reads CASNFQGYHEQYF. CDR3 bases: TGTGCCAGCAATTTTCAGGGATACCACGAGCAGTACTTC. The rearrangement links TRBV28 to TRBJ2-7; perhaps TRBD1 as D (5 bases). This CDR3 has 13 amino acids. Germline lookup yields CDR1 MDHEN and CDR2 SYDVKM. With 7 bases removed from V and 5 bases from J, the gap between germline ends came to 15 bases.

This clone has more than one count but fewer than ten. This CDR3 reads CASSSTAVNEQFF. DNA for the CDR3: TGTGCCAGCAGCTCCACGGCGGTAAATGAGCAGTTCTTC. The rearrangement links TRBV6-5 to TRBJ2-1; D gene unclear. V lost 6 bases and J lost 7, with 13 bases in between. The CDR3 is 13 residues long. The germline gives CDR1 MNHEY, CDR2 SVGAGI.

The chain carries TRBV24-1 and TRBJ2-2; D perhaps matches TRBD2 (6 bases). V lost 3 bases and J 4 bases, leaving 17 bases between the germline ends. Germline V lookup: CDR1 KGHDR, CDR2 SFDVKD. This CDR3 contains 17 residues. The DNA for the CDR3 is TGTGCCACCAGTGATCCCACTTCCGGGAGCGGCACCGGGGAGCTGTTTTTT. This codes for CATSDPTSGSGTGELFF.

On this clone itself: Germline and junction disagree at one end, which may indicate a read error. The V call is TRBV7-9, the J call TRBJ2-1; TRBD2 matches at 9 bases. The CDR3 has 17 residues. Germline CDR1 reads SEHNR; CDR2 reads FQNEAQ (reference sequence). The CDR3 sequence: CASSPGPGLASDNEQFF. CDR3 nucleotides: TGTGCCAGCAGCCCGGGTCCGGGACTAGCCTCCGACAATGAGCAGTTCTTC.

The rearrangement links TRBV14 to TRBJ2-5; D not certain. Between the trimmed V and J ends, which lost 1 base and 2 bases, there was a span of 14 bases. This CDR3 region has 16 residues. Germline assignment: CDR1 SGHDN and CDR2 FVKESK. CDR3 residues: CASSQGTRPLQETQYF. The DNA of the CDR3 is TGTGCCAGCAGCCAAGGAACCAGGCCGTTACAAGAGACCCAGTACTTC.

This chain links TRBV5-1 with TRBJ2-3, with 12 bases that match TRBD2. The CDR3 extends over 20 amino acids. Germline V gene data show CDR1 as SGHRS and CDR2 as YFSETQ. Trimming at V came to 1 base and at J to 3 bases, leaving 15 bases not matched to a gene. The CDR3 sequence: CASSLSAEGGLAGSTDTQYF. The CDR3 nucleotides read TGCGCCAGCAGCTTGAGCGCGGAGGGGGGACTAGCGGGTTCTACAGATACGCAGTATTTT. Together with reference TRBV5-1 and TRBJ2-3, the CDR3 gives the full variable domain: KAGVTQTPRYLIKTRGQQVTLSCSPISGHRSVSWYQQTPGQGLQFLFEYFSETQRNKGNFPGRFSGRQFSNSRSEMNVSTLELGDSALYLCASSLSAEGGLAGSTDTQYFGPGTRLTVL.

V gene TRBV7-8 combines with J gene TRBJ2-7, with 10 positions matching TRBD1. V gave up 7 bases and J gave up 4 bases; unmatched junction bases: 7. CDR1 and CDR2 from the germline V gene are SGHVS and FQNEAQ. The CDR3 length is 14 residues. The CDR3 spells CASTLGTGVYEQYF. CDR3 nucleotide sequence: TGTGCCAGCACCCTCGGGACAGGGGTGTACGAGCAGTACTTC.

The rearrangement links TRBV5-1 to TRBJ2-1, with TRBD2 matching 7 bases. The V gene end was trimmed by 1 base and the J gene end by 7 bases; junction bases not matched to a gene: 5. The CDR3 consists of 14 residues. Germline-derived CDR1 and CDR2 are SGHRS and YFSETQ. The CDR3: CASSLSGGANEQFF. The CDR3 DNA reads as TGCGCCAGCAGCTTGTCGGGGGGAGCTAATGAGCAGTTCTTC.

This chain links TRBV2 with TRBJ1-6, with D perhaps TRBD1 (5 bases). Germline CDR1 reads SNHLY; CDR2 reads FYNNEI. This CDR3 contains 15 residues. Between the trimmed V and J ends, which lost 7 bases and 9 bases, there was a span of 19 bases. CDR3 loop: CASTDGRGGTSPLHF. CDR3 coding DNA: TGTGCCAGCACGGATGGACGGGGGGGGACTTCACCCCTCCACTTT. The full variable domain, completed using reference TRBV2 and TRBJ1-6, is EPEVTQTPSHQVTQMGQEVILRCVPISNHLYFYWYRQILGQKVEFLVSFYNNEISEKSEIFDDQFSVERPDGSNFTLKIRSTKLEDSAMYFCASTDGRGGTSPLHFGNGTRLTVT.

The CDR3 sequence: CASSWGGRTVNEKLFF. The DNA for the CDR3 is TGTGCCAGCAGCTGGGGGGGACGGACGGTCAATGAAAAACTGTTTTTT. V gene TRBV5-6 combines with J gene TRBJ1-4; D possibly corresponds to TRBD1 (5 bases). Germline loops: CDR1 SGHDT, CDR2 YYEEEE. The CDR3 extends over 16 amino acids. V was pared by 3 bases and J by 5 bases, with 17 bases between.

The chain joins TRBV10-3 to TRBJ2-2; 14 bases agree with TRBD2. This CDR3 contains 14 residues. The trim removed 6 bases at V and 6 bases at J, leaving 0 bases unmatched. Germline CDR1 reads ENHRY; CDR2 reads SYGVKD. CDR3 sequence reads: CAIRGLAGAGELFF. Here the CDR3 DNA reads TGTGCCATCAGGGGACTAGCGGGAGCCGGGGAGCTGTTTTTT.

Only one count was recorded for this clone. Other DNA sequences in the same sample also yield this CDR3. The chain recombines TRBV18 with TRBJ2-3; 10 nucleotides agree with TRBD1. In germline, CDR1 is KGHSH, CDR2 LQKENI. This CDR3 has 14 amino acids. With 3 bases clipped from V and 3 bases from J, the junction kept 0 bases outside the gene matches. CDR3 bases: TGTGCCAGCTCACCGGGACAGGGGACAGATACGCAGTATTTT. Translation: CASSPGQGTDTQYF. Using reference TRBV18 and TRBJ2-3 for the parts outside the CDR3, the full variable domain is NAGVMQNPRHLVRRRGQEARLRCSPMKGHSHVYWYRQLPEEGLKFMVYLQKENIIDESGMPKERFSAEFPKEGPSILRIQQVVRGDSAAYFCASSPGQGTDTQYFGPGTRLTVL.

This clone was recorded once. The chain couples TRBV18 to TRBJ2-3; TRBD1 agrees at 9 bases. The ends lost 3 bases at V and 4 bases at J; junction bases unmatched: 5. The germline gives CDR1 KGHSH, CDR2 LQKENI. The CDR3 contains 15 residues. The CDR3 loop is CASSPYRGRSDTQYF. In nucleotides, the CDR3 is TGTGCCAGCTCACCTTACAGGGGGCGGTCAGATACGCAGTATTTT.

The chain employs TRBV10-2 and TRBJ2-1, with 9 bases matching TRBD2. CDR1 is WSHSY, CDR2 SAAADI, per germline. This CDR3 comprises 17 residues. After removal of 8 bases from V and 7 bases from J, the junction contained 18 bases not matched to a gene. For the CDR3, the DNA is TGCGCCAGCCGCCCGTATCCTAGCGGGAAATTGAGAAATGAGCAGTTCTTC. Its protein product is CASRPYPSGKLRNEQFF.

The gene calls are TRBV2 and TRBJ2-7; the match to TRBD1 covers 8 bases. The CDR3 sequence is 15 residues long. Per germline, CDR1 SNHLY and CDR2 FYNNEI. V shed 5 bases, J shed 0 bases, and the junction held 6 bases outside the gene matches. The CDR3 is CASSQGAGSSYEQYF. The CDR3 nucleotides read TGTGCCAGCAGTCAGGGGGCCGGGAGCTCCTACGAGCAGTACTTC.

The chain has TRBV19 and TRBJ2-7; D is uncertain. The CDR3 length is 16 residues. V was clipped by 3 bases and J by 0 bases, with 15 bases between them. Germline CDR1 reads LNHDA; CDR2 reads SQIVND (reference sequence). The CDR3 bases are TGTGCCAGTAGTATCCAATCAGACGGGTCCTCCTACGAGCAGTACTTC. Protein product: CASSIQSDGSSYEQYF.

This chain joins TRBV6-2 or TRBV6-3 and TRBJ2-1; 8 nucleotides agree with TRBD2. The CDR3 is 17 residues long. Germline loops: CDR1 MNHEY, CDR2 SVGEGT. Trimming cost V 3 bases and J 3 bases; bases outside gene matches: 10. This CDR3 reads CASSYWGGSGVYNEQFF. The CDR3 region has the DNA TGTGCCAGCAGTTATTGGGGGGGTAGCGGGGTCTACAATGAGCAGTTCTTC.

This chain uses TRBV11-2 with TRBJ2-1; 8 bases fit TRBD2. Trimming took 4 bases from V and 0 from J; bases not matched to a gene: 2. In germline, CDR1 is SGHAT, CDR2 FQNNGV. The CDR3 sequence is 15 residues long. The CDR3 here is CASSWLAGSYNEQFF. CDR3 DNA: TGTGCCAGCAGCTGGCTAGCGGGCTCCTACAATGAGCAGTTCTTC.

The chain recombines TRBV9 with TRBJ1-1; TRBD1 matches 8 bases. Per germline, CDR1 SGDLS and CDR2 YYNGEE. CDR3 length: 15 residues. The ends lost 6 bases at V and 0 bases at J; junction bases unmatched: 7. This chain's CDR3 is CASTGQGSLNTEAFF. Here the CDR3 DNA reads TGTGCCAGCACCGGACAGGGATCCCTGAACACTGAAGCTTTCTTT.